This T cell receptor (beta chain) was captured in a study of Ad26.COV2.S vaccination and SARS-CoV-2 variants. The CDR3 length is 16 residues. The ends lost 0 bases at V and 4 bases at J; junction bases unmatched: 4. Germline V CDR1 and CDR2: MNHEY, SVGAGI. Produced via immunoSEQ multiplex PCR; TCRdb's table is partial and in-frame only. This table has 300,000 to 400,000 clones, about 89% appearing once. As to treatment: about 20 received Ad26.COV2.S at low or high dose, single or two shots; 5 received placebo; per-sample allocation not given. Samples were taken on day 63 after the first vaccine or placebo injection. For this clone: Its antigen is as yet unknown.

Findings of the study overall: Vaccinees and placebo recipients showed similar non-spike TCR breadth. Substantial post-vaccination breadth of spike-specific CD8+ and CD4+ T cell responses was reported.

Sample: peripheral blood, taken in a trial of Ad26.COV2.S vaccine versus placebo. The clonotype originates from a person between 18 and 65 years old who received the Ad26.COV2.S COVID-19 vaccine or a placebo. The chain employs TRBV6-5 and TRBJ2-1; 9 nucleotides match TRBD2. CDR3 nucleotides: TGTGCCAGCAGTTACTCGAGAGCGGGAGGTTACAATGAGCAGTTCTTC. Protein sequence: CASSYSRAGGYNEQFF.